This section outlines one T cell receptor beta chain sequence together with its context. Its antigen remains unknown. The sample belongs to a study of T cell responses to AZD1222 COVID-19 vaccine. Study-wide findings and caveats: Clonal diversity was possibly underestimated, and white British individuals and females predominated among donors. Spike-specific TCR repertoires showed rising breadth and depth after two AZD1222 doses.

V shed 9 bases and J shed 6 bases, with 11 bases lying between them. This CDR3 has 11 residues. Germline V gene lookup returns CDR1 SNHLY and CDR2 FYNNEI. The table came from immunoSEQ multiplex PCR; TCRdb's copy has only in-frame clones and leaves some out. The table has 180,000 or so clones, 85% to 95% seen once. The source of this sequence is an adult in good health. The chain joins TRBV2 to TRBJ1-2; D is possibly TRBD1 (6 bases). The starting material was peripheral blood, obtained on day 0 of AZD1222 vaccination. The DNA for the CDR3 is TGTGCCAGTAGACAGGATCATGGCTACACCTTC. Encoded protein: CASRQDHGYTF.